Listed here are 22 T cell receptor beta chains from one sample, sequenced in a study of Graves' ophthalmopathy and Graves' hyperthyroidism. Amplification of the TCR beta CDR3 regions used RNA transcripts (as template). The library came from an HTBI-primed first-round RT-PCR and a second-round multiplex PCR. TCRdb recomputed calls from the multiplex PCR reads with MiXCR, one row per CDR3 protein. The repertoire includes hundreds of thousands of distinct CDR3 sequences, approximately 21% of them detected once, and roughly 7.4% sits in the top ten. Sequences were obtained from peripheral blood. These receptors were obtained from a woman under 30 with stable Graves' hyperthyroidism. Some clones in this sample may be carry-over from other donors' samples.

This clonotype was detected many times. The CDR3 protein is CSARDPLAGGHIYEQYF. The CDR3, as DNA: TGCAGTGCTAGAGATCCACTAGCGGGAGGACACATCTACGAGCAGTACTTC. V and J are TRBV20-1 and TRBJ2-7; 12 bases map to TRBD2. Germline CDR1 DFQATT, CDR2 SNEGSKA (reference sequence). Trimming took 0 bases from V and 3 from J; bases not matched to a gene: 9. CDR3 size: 17 residues.

This clonotype was picked up a small number of times. The rearrangement links TRBV5-1 to TRBJ2-7; D could derive from TRBD1 or TRBD2 (5 bases each). V was trimmed by 7 bases and J by 8 bases, leaving 37 bases between them. Germline loops: CDR1 SGHRS, CDR2 YFSETQ. The CDR3 runs 19 residues. The CDR3: CASRQSTLPTFGTSGKQYF. The CDR3 DNA reads as TGCGCCAGCCGCCAAAGTACCCTCCCCACCTTCGGGACCTCCGGGAAGCAGTACTTC.

The table lists this clonotype with many counts. This chain links TRBV5-1 with TRBJ2-7; 7 bases are shared with TRBD1. This CDR3 has 14 residues. Germline-derived CDR1 and CDR2 are SGHRS and YFSETQ. The trim removed 4 bases at V and 1 base at J, leaving 5 bases unmatched. The CDR3 DNA sequence: TGCGCCAGCAGCCGGGGACAGTCTTCCTACGAGCAGTACTTC. Its protein is CASSRGQSSYEQYF. Based on the CDR3 plus reference TRBV5-1 and TRBJ2-7, the full variable domain is KAGVTQTPRYLIKTRGQQVTLSCSPISGHRSVSWYQQTPGQGLQFLFEYFSETQRNKGNFPGRFSGRQFSNSRSEMNVSTLELGDSALYLCASSRGQSSYEQYFGPGTRLTVT.

The chain has TRBV7-2 and TRBJ2-4; D gene uncertain. From germline, CDR1 is SGHTA and CDR2 FQGNSA. The CDR3 loop spans 16 amino acids. V was pared by 3 bases and J by 5 bases, with 17 bases between. The CDR3 sequence: CASSFEVPLGENIQYF. The CDR3 nucleotides are TGTGCCAGCAGCTTTGAAGTCCCTTTGGGCGAAAACATTCAGTACTTC.

This clonotype was counted ten times or more. The chain uses TRBV7-8 and TRBJ1-3; D may be TRBD1 (5 bases). The CDR3 is 15 amino acids. Trimming removed 5 bases from V and 0 bases from J, with 11 bases in between. Germline-derived CDR1 and CDR2 are SGHVS and FQNEAQ. The CDR3 reads CASSRDFPSGNTIYF. The CDR3 DNA reads as TGTGCCAGCAGCCGGGACTTTCCCTCTGGAAACACCATATATTTT.

The sample holds many counts of this clonotype. The chain uses TRBV12-3 or TRBV12-4 and TRBJ1-2; perhaps TRBD1 as D (6 bases). V lost 4 bases, J lost 9 bases, and 15 bases lay in between. The CDR3 loop spans 13 amino acids. The chain's CDR3 is CASSSTRQERYTF. CDR3 bases: TGTGCCAGCAGTTCCACTCGACAGGAGCGCTACACCTTC.

The chain links TRBV7-3 to TRBJ1-2; D is ambiguous. There are 11 residues in the CDR3. The V and J ends lost 4 bases and 8 bases respectively, with 8 bases between them. CDR1 is SGHTA and CDR2 is FQGTGA in the germline V gene. Written as DNA, the CDR3 is TGTGCCAGCAGCTACAGAGAAGGCTACACCTTC. This gives the protein CASSYREGYTF.

This clonotype occurred many times. CDR3 DNA sequence: TGCGCCAGCAGCTTGCGGCGGCAGAACACTGAAGCTTTCTTT. Its protein is CASSLRRQNTEAFF. This chain joins TRBV5-1 and TRBJ1-1, with unresolved D. The V gene's germline CDR1 is SGHRS and CDR2 YFSETQ. This CDR3 region has 14 residues. Deletions cut 1 base from V and 1 base from J, with 8 bases between.

This chain links TRBV7-2 with TRBJ1-3; D is possibly TRBD1 (5 bases). V was clipped by 5 bases and J by 7 bases, with 15 bases between them. The CDR3 covers 14 residues. Looked up from germline, CDR1 is SGHTA and CDR2 is FQGNSA. CDR3 protein: CASSHGRGGNTIYF. CDR3 coding DNA: TGTGCCAGCAGCCACGGGAGGGGAGGTAACACCATATATTTT.

The chain couples TRBV3-1 to TRBJ2-5; possible D gene TRBD1, 6 bases. CDR3 length: 15 residues. V was shortened by 4 bases and J by 2 bases, with 14 bases between the two germline ends. Germline-derived CDR1 and CDR2 are LGHDT and YNNKEL (reference sequence). CDR3 in DNA: TGTGCCAGCAGCCTGACCTACAGGGCGCAAGAGACCCAGTACTTC. Translating it yields CASSLTYRAQETQYF.

There are a few counts of this clonotype. V usage is TRBV11-1 and J usage is TRBJ2-7, with TRBD1 as a possible D gene (5 bases). The CDR3 totals 18 residues. The V end lost 1 base, the J end lost 2 bases, and 21 bases lay between the germline ends. Germline V gene sequence: CDR1 SGHAT, CDR2 FQDESV (reference sequence). This CDR3 is CASSLGAGKKPTTYEQYF. In DNA form, the CDR3 reads TGTGCCAGCAGCTTAGGTGCAGGGAAGAAACCAACTACCTACGAGCAGTACTTC. The full variable domain, its missing parts supplied by reference TRBV11-1 and TRBJ2-7, is EAEVAQSPRYKITEKSQAVAFWCDPISGHATLYWYRQILGQGPELLVQFQDESVVDDSQLPKDRFSAERLKGVDSTLKIQPAELGDSAMYLCASSLGAGKKPTTYEQYFGPGTRLTVT.

The V call is TRBV20-1, the J call TRBJ1-2; D is possibly TRBD1 (5 bases). Trimming took off 0 bases at V and 8 bases at J, with 10 bases between the two ends. The CDR3 extends over 12 amino acids. Germline CDR1 reads DFQATT; CDR2 reads SNEGSKA (reference sequence). The CDR3 protein is CSARDEGPGYTF. DNA for the CDR3: TGCAGTGCTAGAGACGAGGGGCCCGGCTACACCTTC.

There are a few counts of this clonotype. The genes are TRBV7-9 and TRBJ2-6; D tentatively reads TRBD1 or TRBD2 (5 bases each). The CDR3 totals 14 residues. Trimming took 5 bases from V and 5 from J, leaving 10 bases between them. Germline V gene data show CDR1 as SEHNR and CDR2 as FQNEAQ (reference sequence). The CDR3: CASSPRERANVLTF. The CDR3 DNA reads TGTGCCAGCAGCCCCAGGGAGCGGGCCAACGTCCTGACTTTC.

This clonotype was picked up a small number of times. The rearrangement uses TRBV12-3 or TRBV12-4 and TRBJ2-2; D is uncertain. CDR3 size: 15 residues. V lost 1 base and J lost 4, with 10 bases in between. The CDR3 is CASSLESGATGELFF. Here the CDR3 DNA reads TGTGCCAGCAGTTTAGAATCAGGAGCCACCGGGGAGCTGTTTTTT.

The sample holds many counts of this clonotype. The chain combines TRBV30 with TRBJ2-2, with D perhaps matching TRBD1 (5 bases). V was shortened by 2 bases and J by 5 bases, with 9 bases between the two germline ends. Germline CDR1 is GTSNPN and CDR2 is SVGIG (reference sequence). The CDR3 totals 13 residues. This CDR3 reads CAWSLQGTGELFF. The CDR3 DNA sequence: TGTGCCTGGAGTCTTCAGGGTACCGGGGAGCTGTTTTTT. The whole variable domain, remainder taken from reference TRBV30 and TRBJ2-2, is SQTIHQWPATLVQPVGSPLSLECTVEGTSNPNLYWYRQAAGRGLQLLFYSVGIGQISSEVPQNLSASRPQDRQFILSSKKLLLSDSGFYLCAWSLQGTGELFFGEGSRLTVL.

This clonotype was seen ten or more times. The V gene is TRBV2, the J gene TRBJ1-5, with D hard to call. The CDR3 contains 13 residues. Trimming stripped 7 bases from V and 9 bases from J, with 16 bases between. Germline V gene data show CDR1 as SNHLY and CDR2 as FYNNEI. The CDR3: CASKRALLGPQHF. The CDR3 DNA is TGTGCCAGCAAGCGCGCCCTCCTGGGGCCCCAGCATTTT.

At least ten counts were recorded for this clonotype. The CDR3 reads CASSPYSTGYLHGYTF. CDR3 DNA: TGTGCCAGCAGCCCCTATTCGACAGGGTATCTTCATGGCTACACCTTC. The chain recombines TRBV4-2 with TRBJ1-2; 7 nucleotides align to TRBD1. There are 16 residues in the CDR3. J was trimmed by 6 bases and V by 4 bases; bases with no gene match: 14. Germline loops: CDR1 LGHNA, CDR2 YNFKEQ.

This clonotype was seen a handful of times. The gene calls are TRBV4-2 and TRBJ2-6; D gene ambiguous. This CDR3 spans 16 amino acids. The V and J ends lost 1 base and 0 bases respectively, with 7 bases between them. Germline V gene lookup returns CDR1 LGHNA and CDR2 YNFKEQ. In nucleotides, the CDR3 is TGTGCCAGCAGCCAAGCGGTCAACTCTGGGGCCAACGTCCTGACTTTC. It specifies CASSQAVNSGANVLTF.

This clonotype is a singleton in its sample. The genes are TRBV10-3 and TRBJ2-7; tentatively, D is TRBD1 (6 bases). CDR1 is ENHRY, CDR2 SYGVKD, per germline. Trimming removed 10 bases from V and 0 bases from J, with 13 bases in between. The CDR3 contains 13 residues. CDR3 amino acids: CATEIQGSYEQYF. The CDR3 nucleotides are TGTGCCACCGAAATACAGGGCTCCTACGAGCAGTACTTC.

This clonotype was recorded many times. The chain employs TRBV12-3 or TRBV12-4 and TRBJ2-5; possible D gene TRBD1, 5 bases. The CDR3 contains 14 residues. V dropped 0 bases and J dropped 5 bases, with 10 bases sitting between them. DNA of the CDR3: TGTGCCAGCAGTTTAGCAGGGGCTGCGGAGACCCAGTACTTC. Its protein is CASSLAGAAETQYF.

This clonotype was observed at least ten times. The genes are TRBV6-1 and TRBJ2-7; TRBD1 or TRBD2 may be the D gene (7 bases each). Germline assignment: CDR1 MNHNS and CDR2 SASEGT. The V end lost 6 bases, the J end lost 0 bases, and 15 bases lay between the germline ends. The length of the CDR3 is 15 residues. The CDR3 bases are TGTGCCAGCAGCCAGGGGGGGACGAGCTCCTACGAGCAGTACTTC. This encodes CASSQGGTSSYEQYF.

This clonotype occurred many times. CDR3 in amino acids: CAWSVEWQETQYF. The DNA for the CDR3 is TGTGCCTGGAGTGTAGAGTGGCAAGAGACCCAGTACTTC. The chain recombines TRBV30 with TRBJ2-5; D not certain. With 0 bases removed from V and 2 bases from J, the gap between germline ends came to 7 bases. CDR1 is GTSNPN and CDR2 is SVGIG in the germline V gene (reference sequence). This CDR3 has 13 residues.